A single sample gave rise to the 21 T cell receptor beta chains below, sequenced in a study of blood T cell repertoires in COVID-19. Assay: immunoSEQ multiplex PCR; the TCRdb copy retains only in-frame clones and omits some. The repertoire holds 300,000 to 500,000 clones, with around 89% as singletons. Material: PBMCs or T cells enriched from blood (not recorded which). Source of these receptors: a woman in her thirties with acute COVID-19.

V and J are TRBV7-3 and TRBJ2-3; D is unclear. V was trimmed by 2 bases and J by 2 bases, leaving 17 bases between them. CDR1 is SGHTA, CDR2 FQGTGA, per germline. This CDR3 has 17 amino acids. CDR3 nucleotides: TGTGCCAGCAGCTTACCCCCCGCGGATACACCCACAGATACGCAGTATTTT. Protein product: CASSLPPADTPTDTQYF.

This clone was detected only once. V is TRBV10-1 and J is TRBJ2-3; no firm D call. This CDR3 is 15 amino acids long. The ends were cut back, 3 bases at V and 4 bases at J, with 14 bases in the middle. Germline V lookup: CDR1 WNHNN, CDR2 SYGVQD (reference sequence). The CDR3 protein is CASSDTWPQSDTQYF. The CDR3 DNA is TGCGCCAGCAGTGACACGTGGCCGCAGTCAGATACGCAGTATTTT.

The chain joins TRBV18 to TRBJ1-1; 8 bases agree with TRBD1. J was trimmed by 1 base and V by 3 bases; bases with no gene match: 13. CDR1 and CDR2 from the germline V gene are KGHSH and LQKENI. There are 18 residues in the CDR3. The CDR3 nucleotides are TGTGCCAGCTCACCCCTTCTCTTCGGGACAGGATCGAACACTGAAGCTTTCTTT. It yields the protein CASSPLLFGTGSNTEAFF.

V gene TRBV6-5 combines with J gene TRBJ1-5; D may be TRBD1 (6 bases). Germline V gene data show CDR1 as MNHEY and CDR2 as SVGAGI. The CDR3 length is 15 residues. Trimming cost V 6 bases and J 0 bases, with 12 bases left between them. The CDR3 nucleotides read TGTGCCAGCAGCCGACAGGTAAATAGCAATCAGCCCCAGCATTTT. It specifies CASSRQVNSNQPQHF.

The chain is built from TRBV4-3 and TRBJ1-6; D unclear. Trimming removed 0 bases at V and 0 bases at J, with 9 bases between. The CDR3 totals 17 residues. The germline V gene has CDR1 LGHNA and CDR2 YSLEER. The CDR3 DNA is TGCGCCAGCAGCCAAGAAGCCGGTAGCTCCTATAATTCACCCCTCCACTTT. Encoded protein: CASSQEAGSSYNSPLHF.

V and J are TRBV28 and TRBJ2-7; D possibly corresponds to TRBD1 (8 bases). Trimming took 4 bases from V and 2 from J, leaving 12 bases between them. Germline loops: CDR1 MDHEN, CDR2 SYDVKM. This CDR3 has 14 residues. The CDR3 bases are TGTGCCAGCAGTTCACAGGGGGGGGCCTACGAGCAGTACTTC. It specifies CASSSQGGAYEQYF.

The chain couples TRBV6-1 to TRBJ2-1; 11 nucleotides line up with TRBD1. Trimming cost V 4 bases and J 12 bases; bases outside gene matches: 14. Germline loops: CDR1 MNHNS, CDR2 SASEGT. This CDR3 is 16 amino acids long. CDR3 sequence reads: CASSVLPGQGVGVQFF. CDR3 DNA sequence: TGTGCCAGCAGTGTATTACCGGGACAGGGGGTTGGAGTGCAGTTCTTC.

This CDR3 is CASSLAFGGTTEEQYF. The CDR3, as DNA: TGCGCCAGCAGCTTGGCCTTTGGGGGCACGACTGAGGAGCAGTACTTC. The V gene is TRBV5-1, the J gene TRBJ2-7, with a tentative D call TRBD1 (6 bases). Trimming stripped 0 bases from V and 7 bases from J, with 20 bases between. This CDR3 is 16 amino acids long. The V gene's germline CDR1 is SGHRS and CDR2 YFSETQ.

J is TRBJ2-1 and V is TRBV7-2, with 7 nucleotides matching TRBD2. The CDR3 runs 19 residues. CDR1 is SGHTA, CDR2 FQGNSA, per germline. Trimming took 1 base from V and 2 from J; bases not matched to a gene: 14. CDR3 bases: TGTGCCAGCAGCTTAGAGGGCCCTTTGGGGGGGTTCACCTACAATGAGCAGTTCTTC. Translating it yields CASSLEGPLGGFTYNEQFF.

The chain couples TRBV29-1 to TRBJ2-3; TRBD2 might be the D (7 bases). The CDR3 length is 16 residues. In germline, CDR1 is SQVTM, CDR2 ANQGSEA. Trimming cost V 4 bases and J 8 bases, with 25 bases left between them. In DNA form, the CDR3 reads TGCAGCGTTGGAGTCTCGAGGGGGGGCGCAGTAGGTACGCAGTATTTT. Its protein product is CSVGVSRGGAVGTQYF.

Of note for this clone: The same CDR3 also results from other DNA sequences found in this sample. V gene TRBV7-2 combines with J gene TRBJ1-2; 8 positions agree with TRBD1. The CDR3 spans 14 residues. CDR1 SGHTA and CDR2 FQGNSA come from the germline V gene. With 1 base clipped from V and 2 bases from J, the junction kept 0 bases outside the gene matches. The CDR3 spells CASSLGTGNYGYTF. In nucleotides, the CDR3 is TGTGCCAGCAGCTTAGGGACAGGGAACTATGGCTACACCTTC.

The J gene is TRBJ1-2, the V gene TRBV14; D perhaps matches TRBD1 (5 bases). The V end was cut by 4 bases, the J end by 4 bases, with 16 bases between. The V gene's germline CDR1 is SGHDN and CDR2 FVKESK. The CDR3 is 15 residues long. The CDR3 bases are TGTGCCAGCAGCCCCCCCACAGGCACCACCTATGGCTACACCTTC. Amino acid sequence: CASSPPTGTTYGYTF. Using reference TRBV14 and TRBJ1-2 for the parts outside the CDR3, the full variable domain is EAGVTQFPSHSVIEKGQTVTLRCDPISGHDNLYWYRRVMGKEIKFLLHFVKESKQDESGMPNNRFLAERTGGTYSTLKVQPAELEDSGVYFCASSPPTGTTYGYTFGSGTRLTVV.

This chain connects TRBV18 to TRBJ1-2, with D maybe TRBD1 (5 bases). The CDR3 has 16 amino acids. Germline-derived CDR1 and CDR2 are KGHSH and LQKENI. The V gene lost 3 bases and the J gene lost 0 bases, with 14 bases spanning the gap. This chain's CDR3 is CASSPPPGISNYGYTF. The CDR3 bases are TGTGCCAGCTCACCTCCCCCAGGGATATCTAACTATGGCTACACCTTC.

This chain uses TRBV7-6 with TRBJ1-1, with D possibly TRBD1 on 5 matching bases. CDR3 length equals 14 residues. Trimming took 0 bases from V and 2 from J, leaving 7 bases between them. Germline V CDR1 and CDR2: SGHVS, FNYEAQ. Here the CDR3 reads CASSLAQGNTEAFF. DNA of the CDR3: TGTGCCAGCAGCTTAGCCCAGGGTAACACTGAAGCTTTCTTT.

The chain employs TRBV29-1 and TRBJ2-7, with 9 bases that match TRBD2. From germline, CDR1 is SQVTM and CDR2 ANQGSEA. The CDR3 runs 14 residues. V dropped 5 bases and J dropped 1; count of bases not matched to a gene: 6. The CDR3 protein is CSVTPTSGSYEQYF. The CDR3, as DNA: TGCAGCGTTACCCCGACTAGCGGATCCTACGAGCAGTACTTC.

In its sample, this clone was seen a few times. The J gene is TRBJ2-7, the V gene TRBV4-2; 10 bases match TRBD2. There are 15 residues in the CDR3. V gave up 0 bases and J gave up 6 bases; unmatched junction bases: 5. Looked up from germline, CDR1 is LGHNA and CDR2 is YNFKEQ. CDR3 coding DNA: TGTGCCAGCAGCCAAGATCGGGCTAGCGGGGGCGAGCAGTACTTC. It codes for CASSQDRASGGEQYF.

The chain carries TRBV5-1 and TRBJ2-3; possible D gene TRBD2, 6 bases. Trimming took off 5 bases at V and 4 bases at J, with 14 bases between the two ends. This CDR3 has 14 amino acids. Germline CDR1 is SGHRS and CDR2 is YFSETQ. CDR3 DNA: TGCGCCAGCAGTTGGGAGGTTCCCCCAGATACGCAGTATTTT. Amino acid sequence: CASSWEVPPDTQYF.

The CDR3: CASSQGTTGIYSPLHF. The CDR3 bases are TGTGCCAGCAGCCAAGGGACGACAGGAATATATTCACCCCTCCACTTT. This chain uses TRBV14 with TRBJ1-6; TRBD1 is a possible D gene (6 bases). CDR3 size: 16 residues. Germline lookup yields CDR1 SGHDN and CDR2 FVKESK. The germline V and J ends were trimmed by 1 base and 8 bases, with 15 bases remaining between them. Complete variable domain (other parts from reference TRBV14 and TRBJ1-6): EAGVTQFPSHSVIEKGQTVTLRCDPISGHDNLYWYRRVMGKEIKFLLHFVKESKQDESGMPNNRFLAERTGGTYSTLKVQPAELEDSGVYFCASSQGTTGIYSPLHFGNGTRLTVT.

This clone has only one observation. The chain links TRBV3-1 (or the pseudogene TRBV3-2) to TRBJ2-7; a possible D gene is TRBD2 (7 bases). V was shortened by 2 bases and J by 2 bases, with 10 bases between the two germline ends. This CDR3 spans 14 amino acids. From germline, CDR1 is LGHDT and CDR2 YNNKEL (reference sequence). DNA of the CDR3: TGTGCCAGCAGCCAAAGGGGGGGACCCTACGAGCAGTACTTC. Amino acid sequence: CASSQRGGPYEQYF.

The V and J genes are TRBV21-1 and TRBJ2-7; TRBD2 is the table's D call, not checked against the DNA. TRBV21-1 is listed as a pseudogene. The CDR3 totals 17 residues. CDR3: CASSKVDGRGIGYEQYF. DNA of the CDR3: TGTGCCAGCAGCAAAGTCGACGGACGGGGTATAGGGTACGAGCAGTACTTC.

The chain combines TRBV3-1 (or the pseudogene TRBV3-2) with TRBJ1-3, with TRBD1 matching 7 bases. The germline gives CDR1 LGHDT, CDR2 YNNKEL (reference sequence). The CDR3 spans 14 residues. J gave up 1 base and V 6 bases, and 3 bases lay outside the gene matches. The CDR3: CASSRQGSGNTIYF. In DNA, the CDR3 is TGTGCCAGCAGTCGACAGGGATCTGGAAACACCATATATTTT.